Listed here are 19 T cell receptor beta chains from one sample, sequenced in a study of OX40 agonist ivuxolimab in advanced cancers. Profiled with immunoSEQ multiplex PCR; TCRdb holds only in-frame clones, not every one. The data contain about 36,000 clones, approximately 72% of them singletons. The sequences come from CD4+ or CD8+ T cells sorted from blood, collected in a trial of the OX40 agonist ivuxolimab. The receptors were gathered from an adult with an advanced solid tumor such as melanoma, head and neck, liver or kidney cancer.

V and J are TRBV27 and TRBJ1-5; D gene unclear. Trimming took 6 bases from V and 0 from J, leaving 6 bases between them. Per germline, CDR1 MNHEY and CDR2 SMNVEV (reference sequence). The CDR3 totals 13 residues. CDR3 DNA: TGTGCCAGCAGGCGGGCTAGCAATCAGCCCCAGCATTTT. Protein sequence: CASRRASNQPQHF.

The CDR3 here is CAISDHSGSTDTQYF. The CDR3 nucleotides are TGTGCCATCAGTGACCACAGTGGTAGCACAGATACGCAGTATTTT. The rearrangement uses TRBV10-3 and TRBJ2-3, with D hard to call. The CDR3 sequence is 15 residues long. Germline-derived CDR1 and CDR2 are ENHRY and SYGVKD. V was pared by 3 bases and J by 0 bases, with 10 bases between.

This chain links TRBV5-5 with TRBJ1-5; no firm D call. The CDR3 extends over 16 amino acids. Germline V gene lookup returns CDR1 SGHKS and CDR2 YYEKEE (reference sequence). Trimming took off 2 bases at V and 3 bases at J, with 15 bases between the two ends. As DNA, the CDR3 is TGTGCCAGCAGCTTATTCCAGACCGAACCCAATCAGCCCCAGCATTTT. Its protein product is CASSLFQTEPNQPQHF.

The CDR3 DNA is TGTGCCAGTAGTATCACGGGGGCTAGCAATCAGCCCCAGCATTTT. Its translation: CASSITGASNQPQHF. The chain has TRBV19 and TRBJ1-5; a possible D gene is TRBD1 (6 bases). In germline, CDR1 is LNHDA, CDR2 SQIVND (reference sequence). Deletions cut 3 bases from V and 0 bases from J, with 9 bases between. The CDR3 is 15 amino acids.

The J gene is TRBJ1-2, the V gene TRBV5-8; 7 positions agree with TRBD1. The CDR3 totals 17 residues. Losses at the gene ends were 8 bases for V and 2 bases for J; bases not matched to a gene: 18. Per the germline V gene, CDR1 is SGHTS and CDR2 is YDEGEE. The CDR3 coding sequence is TGTGCCAGAAACTCCGCTTTGGGTTTCAGGGGGAACTATGGCTACACCTTC. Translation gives CARNSALGFRGNYGYTF.

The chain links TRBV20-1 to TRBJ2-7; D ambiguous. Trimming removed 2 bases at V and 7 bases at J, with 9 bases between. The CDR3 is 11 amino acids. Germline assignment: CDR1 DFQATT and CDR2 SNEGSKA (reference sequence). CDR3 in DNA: TGCAGTGCTAGAAGGGCCGGGGAGCAGTACTTC. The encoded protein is CSARRAGEQYF.

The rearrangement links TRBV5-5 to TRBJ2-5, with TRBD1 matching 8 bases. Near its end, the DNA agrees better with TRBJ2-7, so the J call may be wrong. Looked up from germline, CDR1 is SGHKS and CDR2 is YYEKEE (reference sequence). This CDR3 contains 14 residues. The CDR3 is CASSPGQGSHEQYF. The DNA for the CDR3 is TGTGCCAGCAGCCCTGGACAGGGTAGTCACGAGCAGTACTTC.

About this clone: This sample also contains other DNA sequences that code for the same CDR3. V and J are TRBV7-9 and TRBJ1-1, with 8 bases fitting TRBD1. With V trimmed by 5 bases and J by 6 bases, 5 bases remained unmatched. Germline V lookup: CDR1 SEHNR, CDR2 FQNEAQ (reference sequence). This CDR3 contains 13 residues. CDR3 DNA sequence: TGTGCCAGCAGCCCACGGACAGGGCCTGAAGCTTTCTTT. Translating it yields CASSPRTGPEAFF. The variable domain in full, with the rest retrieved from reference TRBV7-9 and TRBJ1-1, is DTGVSQNPRHKITKRGQNVTFRCDPISEHNRLYWYRQTLGQGPEFLTYFQNEAQLEKSRLLSDRFSAERPKGSFSTLEIQRTEQGDSAMYLCASSPRTGPEAFFGQGTRLTVV.

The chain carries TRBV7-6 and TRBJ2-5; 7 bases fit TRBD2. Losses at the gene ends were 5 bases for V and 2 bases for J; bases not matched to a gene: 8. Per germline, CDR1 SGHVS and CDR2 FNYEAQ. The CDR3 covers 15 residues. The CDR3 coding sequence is TGTGCCAGCAGCGAGCTAGCGGATTTTCAAGAGACCCAGTACTTC. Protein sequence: CASSELADFQETQYF.

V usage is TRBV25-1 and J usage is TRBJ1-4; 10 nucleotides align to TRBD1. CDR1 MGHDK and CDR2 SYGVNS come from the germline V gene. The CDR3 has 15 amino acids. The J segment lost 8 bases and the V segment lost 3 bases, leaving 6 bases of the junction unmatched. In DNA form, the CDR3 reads TGTGCCAGCAGTGATTCCGGGACAGGGGCGGAAAAACTGTTTTTT. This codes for CASSDSGTGAEKLFF.

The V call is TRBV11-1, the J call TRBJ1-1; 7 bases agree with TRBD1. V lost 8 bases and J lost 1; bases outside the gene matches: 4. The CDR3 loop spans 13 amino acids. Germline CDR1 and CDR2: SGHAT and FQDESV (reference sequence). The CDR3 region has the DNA TGTGCCAGCCAGGGGGTGACGAACACTGAAGCTTTCTTT. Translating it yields CASQGVTNTEAFF.

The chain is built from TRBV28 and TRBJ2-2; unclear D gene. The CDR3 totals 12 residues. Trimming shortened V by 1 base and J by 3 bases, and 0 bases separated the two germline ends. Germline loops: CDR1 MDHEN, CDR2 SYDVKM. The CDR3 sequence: CASSLYTGELFF. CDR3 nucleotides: TGTGCCAGCAGTTTATACACCGGGGAGCTGTTTTTT.

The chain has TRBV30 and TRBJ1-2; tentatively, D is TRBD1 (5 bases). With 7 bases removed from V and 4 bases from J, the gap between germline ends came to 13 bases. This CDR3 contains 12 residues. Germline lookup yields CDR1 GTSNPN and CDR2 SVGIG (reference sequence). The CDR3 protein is CASRGLPYGYTF. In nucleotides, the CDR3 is TGTGCCTCAAGGGGCCTTCCCTATGGCTACACCTTC.

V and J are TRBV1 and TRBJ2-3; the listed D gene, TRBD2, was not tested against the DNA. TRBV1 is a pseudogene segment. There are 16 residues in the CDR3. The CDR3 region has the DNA TGCACCCAATTAGGCCGCAGCGGGAGGGAAACAGATACGCAGTATTTT. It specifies CTQLGRSGRETDTQYF.

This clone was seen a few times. CDR3 in DNA: TGTGCCAGCAGCAAGGCCGTTGCGGGAGGTCAGGGAGATACGCAGTATTTT. Its protein is CASSKAVAGGQGDTQYF. V is TRBV21-1 and J is TRBJ2-3; TRBD2 reflects the table's D call only, with no check against the DNA. TRBV21-1 is annotated as a pseudogene. The CDR3 contains 17 residues.

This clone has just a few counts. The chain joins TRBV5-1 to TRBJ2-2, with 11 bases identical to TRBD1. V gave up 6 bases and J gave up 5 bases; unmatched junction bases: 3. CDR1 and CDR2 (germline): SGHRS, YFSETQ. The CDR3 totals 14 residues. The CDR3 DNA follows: TGCGCCAGCACAGGGACAGGGGGAACCGGGGAGCTGTTTTTT. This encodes CASTGTGGTGELFF.

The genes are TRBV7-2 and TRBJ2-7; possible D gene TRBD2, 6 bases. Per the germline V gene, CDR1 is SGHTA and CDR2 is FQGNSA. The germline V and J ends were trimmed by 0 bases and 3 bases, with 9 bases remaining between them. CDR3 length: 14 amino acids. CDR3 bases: TGTGCCAGCAGCTTAGCGACCGGGGGCTACGAGCAGTACTTC. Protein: CASSLATGGYEQYF.

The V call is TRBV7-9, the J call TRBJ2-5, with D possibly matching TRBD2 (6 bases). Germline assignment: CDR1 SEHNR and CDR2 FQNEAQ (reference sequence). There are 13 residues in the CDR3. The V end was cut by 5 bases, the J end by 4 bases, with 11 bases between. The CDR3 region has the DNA TGTGCCAGCAGCGGAGGGATTACAGAGACCCAGTACTTC. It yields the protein CASSGGITETQYF.

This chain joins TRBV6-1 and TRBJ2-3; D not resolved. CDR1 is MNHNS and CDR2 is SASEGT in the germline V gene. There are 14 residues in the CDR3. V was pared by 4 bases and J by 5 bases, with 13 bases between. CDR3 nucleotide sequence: TGTGCCAGCAGTGTTAACTGGATGGGAGATACGCAGTATTTT. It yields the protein CASSVNWMGDTQYF.